The 20 T cell receptor beta chains below come from one sample, sequenced in a study of blood T cell repertoires in COVID-19. Assay: immunoSEQ multiplex PCR; the TCRdb copy retains only in-frame clones and omits some. The repertoire holds 150,000 to 200,000 clones, with 82% as singletons. The sample taken for sequencing was peripheral blood. These receptors all come from an older woman with COVID-19, enrolled during active disease.

The rearrangement links TRBV6-5 to TRBJ2-1; D is unresolved. CDR3 size: 12 residues. Germline CDR1 reads MNHEY; CDR2 reads SVGAGI. V was clipped by 6 bases and J by 8 bases, with 11 bases between them. CDR3 in DNA: TGTGCCAGCAGCCCGCGAGGATATGAGCAGTTCTTC. This gives the protein CASSPRGYEQFF.

V is TRBV7-2 and J is TRBJ2-1, with 13 bases that match TRBD2. The CDR3 consists of 16 residues. Per germline, CDR1 SGHTA and CDR2 FQGNSA. V was pared by 6 bases and J by 8 bases, with 10 bases of the junction left unmatched. In nucleotides, the CDR3 is TGTGCCAGCAGTTCTAAACTAGCGGGGGGGACAGATGAGCAGTTCTTC. It codes for CASSSKLAGGTDEQFF. The whole variable domain, remainder taken from reference TRBV7-2 and TRBJ2-1, is GAGVSQSPSNKVTEKGKDVELRCDPISGHTALYWYRQSLGQGLEFLIYFQGNSAPDKSGLPSDRFSAERTGGSVSTLTIQRTQQEDSAVYLCASSSKLAGGTDEQFFGPGTRLTVL.

Points on this clone: Distinct nucleotide sequences in the sample also encode this CDR3. The rearrangement links TRBV10-1 to TRBJ1-1; D not resolved. Trimming shortened V by 6 bases and J by 1 base, and 12 bases separated the two germline ends. Germline loops: CDR1 WNHNN, CDR2 SYGVQD (reference sequence). There are 14 residues in the CDR3. This CDR3 is CASSRGGWNTEAFF. The DNA of the CDR3 is TGCGCCAGCAGCCGTGGAGGGTGGAACACTGAAGCTTTCTTT.

The J gene is TRBJ2-3, the V gene TRBV6-2 or TRBV6-3; 13 bases are a match to TRBD2. The CDR3 extends over 18 amino acids. Germline V gives CDR1 MNHEY, CDR2 SVGEGT. V lost 2 bases and J lost 0; bases outside the gene matches: 5. This chain's CDR3 is CASSYGGLAGYSTDTQYF. The CDR3, as DNA: TGTGCCAGCAGTTACGGGGGACTAGCGGGGTATAGCACAGATACGCAGTATTTT.

This clone appeared a single time. The gene calls are TRBV6-5 and TRBJ1-2; perhaps TRBD1 as D (6 bases). Per the germline V gene, CDR1 is MNHEY and CDR2 is SVGAGI. The V end was cut by 5 bases, the J end by 4 bases, with 14 bases between. The CDR3 is made up of 14 amino acids. CDR3 sequence (DNA): TGTGCCAGCAGTACGGGGGGGGGCCTCTATGGCTACACCTTC. This codes for CASSTGGGLYGYTF.

J is TRBJ1-5 and V is TRBV6-5, with 7 bases aligning to TRBD1. Losses at the gene ends were 6 bases for V and 2 bases for J; bases not matched to a gene: 1. This CDR3 spans 13 amino acids. CDR1 is MNHEY, CDR2 SVGAGI, per germline. The CDR3 nucleotides read TGTGCCAGCAGACAGGGGCGCAATCAGCCCCAGCATTTT. It yields the protein CASRQGRNQPQHF.

V gene TRBV5-4 combines with J gene TRBJ1-2; 7 positions match TRBD1. Losses at the gene ends were 0 bases for V and 4 bases for J; bases not matched to a gene: 9. The germline V gene has CDR1 SGHNT and CDR2 YYREEE (reference sequence). The CDR3 has 16 residues. CDR3 bases: TGTGCCAGCAGCTTGGAAGGGGGCCGGAGTGGCTATGGCTACACCTTC. It codes for CASSLEGGRSGYGYTF.

Note on this clone: A read error may produce the germline difference seen at one junction end. V and J are TRBV18 and TRBJ1-2, with D possibly matching TRBD1 (6 bases). Germline-derived CDR1 and CDR2 are KGHSH and LQKENI. This CDR3 contains 19 residues. The CDR3 here is CASSPLKGTTGRFLYRYTF. The CDR3 nucleotides read TGTGCCAGCTCACCCCTAAAGGGAACTACAGGGCGGTTTCTCTATCGCTACACCTTC.

The rearrangement joins TRBV14 to TRBJ2-1; D is ambiguous. The germline CDR1 and CDR2 sequences are SGHDN and FVKESK. The CDR3 loop spans 14 amino acids. With 4 bases removed from V and 0 bases from J, the gap between germline ends came to 7 bases. DNA for the CDR3: TGTGCCAGCAGCCCCCTGGCCTCCTACAATGAGCAGTTCTTC. Translated, it gives CASSPLASYNEQFF.

The chain is built from TRBV5-1 and TRBJ2-3, with TRBD2 identical over 10 bases. CDR3 length: 15 residues. Looked up from germline, CDR1 is SGHRS and CDR2 is YFSETQ. The trim removed 2 bases at V and 3 bases at J, leaving 3 bases unmatched. The CDR3 spells CASSLAGGQTDTQYF. DNA for the CDR3: TGCGCCAGCAGCTTAGCGGGGGGGCAGACAGATACGCAGTATTTT.

This clone was counted a single time. This rearrangement joins TRBV6-5 to TRBJ1-2, with D maybe TRBD1 (5 bases). CDR1 is MNHEY, CDR2 SVGAGI, per germline. Trimming cost V 5 bases and J 4 bases, with 14 bases left between them. This CDR3 has 14 residues. The CDR3 DNA follows: TGTGCCAGCAGTCCTGCAGGGCCTGCCTATGGCTACACCTTC. This translates into CASSPAGPAYGYTF.

As regards this clone: The sample has other DNA sequences that encode this CDR3 too. V and J are TRBV27 and TRBJ1-6; D is undetermined. The CDR3 runs 13 residues. CDR1 MNHEY and CDR2 SMNVEV come from the germline V gene (reference sequence). The V and J ends lost 3 bases and 7 bases respectively, with 7 bases between them. This CDR3 reads CASSFRGNSPLHF. The CDR3 DNA reads TGTGCCAGCAGTTTCCGGGGAAATTCACCCCTCCACTTT.

This clone was found a few times. This chain uses TRBV4-1 with TRBJ1-2; 7 bases are a match to TRBD1. The J segment lost 5 bases and the V segment lost 2 bases, leaving 2 bases of the junction unmatched. This CDR3 comprises 13 residues. CDR1 is MGHRA, CDR2 YSYEKL, per germline. CDR3 amino acids: CASSQQQGYGYTF. The CDR3 DNA is TGCGCCAGCAGCCAACAACAGGGGTATGGCTACACCTTC.

This sequence joins TRBV5-1 and TRBJ1-1; TRBD1 matches 7 bases. CDR3 length: 15 amino acids. The V gene end was trimmed by 3 bases and the J gene end by 2 bases; junction bases not matched to a gene: 7. Germline lookup yields CDR1 SGHRS and CDR2 YFSETQ. The CDR3 protein is CASSSTGTANTEAFF. CDR3 DNA sequence: TGCGCCAGCAGCTCCACCGGGACAGCAAACACTGAAGCTTTCTTT.

V usage is TRBV6-2 or TRBV6-3 and J usage is TRBJ2-5; TRBD2 is a possible D gene (5 bases). Trimming took off 4 bases at V and 5 bases at J, with 14 bases between the two ends. Per germline, CDR1 MNHEY and CDR2 SVGEGT. The CDR3 has 14 residues. The CDR3 coding sequence is TGTGCCAGCAGTTTTGAGCGAGGGTGGGAGACCCAGTACTTC. Encoded protein: CASSFERGWETQYF.

The chain couples TRBV18 to TRBJ1-2; 8 bases are a match to TRBD1. Germline CDR1 and CDR2: KGHSH and LQKENI. There are 17 residues in the CDR3. The V segment lost 1 base and the J segment 8 bases; nucleotides outside the gene matches: 15. CDR3 region: CASSPRGEAGGAGGYTF. CDR3 sequence (DNA): TGTGCCAGCTCACCACGAGGGGAGGCAGGGGGCGCCGGGGGCTACACCTTC.

There are a few counts of this clone. The chain carries TRBV19 and TRBJ1-3; D remains ambiguous. Germline loops: CDR1 LNHDA, CDR2 SQIVND (reference sequence). V lost 5 bases, J lost 0 bases, and 11 bases lay in between. The CDR3 loop spans 15 amino acids. This chain's CDR3 is CASSAQADSGNTIYF. In DNA, the CDR3 is TGTGCCAGTAGTGCCCAGGCCGACTCTGGAAACACCATATATTTT.

The chain recombines TRBV28 with TRBJ2-4; 7 bases fit TRBD1. The germline V gene has CDR1 MDHEN and CDR2 SYDVKM. Losses at the gene ends were 5 bases for V and 4 bases for J; bases not matched to a gene: 5. The CDR3 length is 14 residues. The CDR3 DNA follows: TGTGCCAGCAGTCATCGACAGGGAAAAAACATTCAGTACTTC. Its translation: CASSHRQGKNIQYF.

The gene calls are TRBV29-1 and TRBJ2-5; D is perhaps TRBD2 (6 bases). Trimming left V 3 bases short and J 4 bases short, with 12 bases between. CDR3 length equals 13 residues. CDR1 and CDR2 from the germline V gene are SQVTM and ANQGSEA. The CDR3 DNA reads TGCAGCGTTGACTGGGCCGGGGGAGAGACCCAGTACTTC. This translates into CSVDWAGGETQYF.

This clone was seen just once. V is TRBV11-2 and J is TRBJ2-3, with a weak D call TRBD1 (5 bases). The germline V gene has CDR1 SGHAT and CDR2 FQNNGV. The V and J ends lost 4 bases and 4 bases respectively, with 15 bases between them. The CDR3 consists of 15 residues. CDR3 loop: CASSSRQGRADTQYF. The CDR3 nucleotides are TGTGCCAGCAGCTCCCGGCAGGGTAGGGCAGATACGCAGTATTTT.